The 7 T cell receptor beta chains listed next were all sequenced from one sample in a study of control samples from healthy donors and cancer patients. TCRdb keeps only in-frame clones here, not all; method: immunoSEQ multiplex PCR. The table has about 130,000 clones, 80% to 95% seen once. Sequencing input: blood. The origin of the receptors is a man younger than 30 in good health.

This rearrangement joins TRBV9 to TRBJ1-4; D is uncertain. The germline CDR1 and CDR2 sequences are SGDLS and YYNGEE. V lost 0 bases and J 7 bases, leaving 13 bases between the germline ends. The CDR3 contains 15 residues. The CDR3 DNA reads TGTGCCAGCAGCGTAGGGAGGACCCGAGGTGAAAAACTGTTTTTT. Protein sequence: CASSVGRTRGEKLFF.

The CDR3 DNA reads as TGTGCCAGCAGCTTGATAGCGGGGGGCAACTCTGGGGCCAACGTCCTGACTTTC. Its protein product is CASSLIAGGNSGANVLTF. The chain joins TRBV5-5 to TRBJ2-6; 10 nucleotides line up with TRBD2. Germline-derived CDR1 and CDR2 are SGHKS and YYEKEE (reference sequence). This CDR3 is built from 18 residues. V was clipped by 1 base and J by 0 bases; unmatched bases: 4.

This clone showed up just once. V gene TRBV6-2 or TRBV6-3 combines with J gene TRBJ2-6; tentative D call: TRBD1 (5 bases). Trimming cost V 6 bases and J 4 bases, with 13 bases left between them. The V gene's germline CDR1 is MNHEY and CDR2 SVGEGT. The CDR3 spans 15 residues. The CDR3 is CASSLRGAGANVLTF. The CDR3 coding sequence is TGTGCCAGCAGCCTAAGGGGTGCCGGGGCCAACGTCCTGACTTTC.

The V and J genes are TRBV21-1 and TRBJ2-7; the D call of TRBD1 is as the table states it, not checked on the DNA. TRBV21-1 represents a pseudogene. This CDR3 has 17 amino acids. The CDR3 loop is CASSKGPPLGSSYEQYF. CDR3 coding DNA: TGTGCCAGCAGCAAAGGGCCCCCGTTGGGCAGCTCCTACGAGCAGTACTTC.

This chain uses TRBV19 with TRBJ1-1, with D possibly matching TRBD1 (6 bases). Germline CDR1 and CDR2: LNHDA and SQIVND (reference sequence). Trimming stripped 3 bases from V and 1 base from J, with 18 bases between. CDR3 length: 17 residues. CDR3 DNA sequence: TGTGCCAGTAGTATTACAGGGTTTAAAGGGGGGAACACTGAAGCTTTCTTT. This translates into CASSITGFKGGNTEAFF.

The chain combines TRBV7-9 with TRBJ2-7; 9 bases are a match to TRBD1. The ends lost 5 bases at V and 6 bases at J; junction bases unmatched: 8. This CDR3 has 14 amino acids. Germline CDR1 and CDR2: SEHNR and FQNEAQ (reference sequence). The CDR3 is CASSPPGTGPEQYF. CDR3 DNA: TGTGCCAGCAGCCCCCCCGGGACAGGGCCCGAGCAGTACTTC.

This chain connects TRBV19 to TRBJ2-2, with 10 nucleotides matching TRBD2. With 6 bases clipped from V and 7 bases from J, the junction kept 2 bases outside the gene matches. Germline CDR1 is LNHDA and CDR2 is SQIVND (reference sequence). CDR3 size: 13 residues. The CDR3 is CASRSGGDGELFF. In DNA, the CDR3 is TGTGCCAGTAGGAGCGGGGGGGACGGGGAGCTGTTTTTT.